This T cell receptor (beta chain) stems from a study of blood T cell repertoires in COVID-19 (dated by TCRdb to between 2020 and 2021). As for the study more broadly: Samples covering the acute and convalescent phases of COVID-19 were provided by collaborators in the United States, Italy and Spain. The material from the prospective study consisted of cDNA or gDNA derived from T cells, B-cell-depleted T cells, or PBMCs. Nearly every sample came with metadata listing a de-identified subject ID, COVID-19 status, age in years and sex. A freely available public database, intended as a resource for researchers studying the immune response to SARS-CoV-2, is where the repertoires were released. Samples were obtained from the ongoing ImmuneRACE study (first 160 participants) and from 1,000 to 1,500 subjects provided by 6 global collaborators. The dataset comprised deeply sampled blood TCRbeta repertoires from subjects exposed to, actively infected with, or recovered from COVID-19. HLA class I and class II types, where available, came from metadata supplied by the sample provider rather than from assay-based typing.

TCRbeta CDR3 regions were amplified from genomic DNA using the immunoSEQ Assay, a bias-controlled multiplex PCR. Regarding the original processing steps: The number of nucleated cells in each sample was estimated from the amplification of reference gene primers within the assay. To quantify the absolute abundance of each unique TCRbeta CDR3 rearrangement, sequence reads were collapsed and filtered. For each sample, productive Simpson clonality was calculated by taking the square root of Simpson's diversity index across productive rearrangements. What TCRdb holds here is the immuneACCESS table cut down to in-frame rearrangements. Part of the clones is not present; checked against another copy, under half of the missing clones reflect an unresolved V gene, and the others are unexplained. That table furnishes V, J and clone size, whereas the DNA furnished D and trimming. This sample comprises some 300,000 clones, roughly 91% of them detected only once. In total, the top ten clones hold under 3% of the sample.

On this clone: Which antigen it targets is not known. No base-level quality is on record; no much larger clone is a single base apart.

Enrolling through a virtual design, the prospective study's participants ranged in age from about 18 to 100 years and lived across about two dozen United States geographic areas. Cohort assignment in the prospective study relied on participant-reported clinical history from a screening survey and a study questionnaire. Exposed participants had been in contact, within 2 weeks of entering the study, with a person who had a PCR-confirmed or clinician-diagnosed case of COVID-19. Mobile phlebotomists in the prospective study collected whole blood, serum and a nasopharyngeal or oropharyngeal swab from every participant. Participants in the prospective study had the option to provide additional blood draws and questionnaires over a 2-month period. Blood samples from the prospective study were shipped frozen or at room temperature prior to DNA extraction. Beyond this particular receptor, the publication reports: Clinical and demographic metadata were provided uncurated, with the amount varying by source and participant.

Including the terminal cysteine and phenylalanine, the CDR3 comprises 16 residues. Just CDR3 DNA is preserved here, 48 bases in frame from base 1. Here V drops 4 bases and J drops 9 bases, and the junction holds 13 bases not matched to any gene. CDR1 and CDR2 (SGHAT, FQNNGV) derive from the germline V gene. This TCR was sampled from a woman in her forties or fifties who had been exposed to COVID-19. Recombination linked TRBV11-2 to TRBJ2-1; the junction holds 9 bases that match TRBD2. Material: PBMCs or T cells enriched from blood (not recorded which). For the CDR3, the sequence is CASSSPSAGGPSEQFF. The nucleotides are TGTGCCAGCAGCTCCCCGTCCGCGGGGGGGCCAAGTGAGCAGTTCTTC.